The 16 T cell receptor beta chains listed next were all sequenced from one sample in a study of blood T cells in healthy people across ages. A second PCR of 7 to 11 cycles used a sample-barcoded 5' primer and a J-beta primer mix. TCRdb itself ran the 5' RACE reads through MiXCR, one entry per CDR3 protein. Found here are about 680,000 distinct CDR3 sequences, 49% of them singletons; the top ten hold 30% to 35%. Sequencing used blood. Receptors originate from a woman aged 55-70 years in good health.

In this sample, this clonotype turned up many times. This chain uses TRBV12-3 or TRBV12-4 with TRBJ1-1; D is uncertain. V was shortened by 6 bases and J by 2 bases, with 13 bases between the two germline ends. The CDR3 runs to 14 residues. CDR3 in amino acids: CASSPPSVNTEAFF. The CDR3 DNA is TGTGCCAGCAGCCCCCCCAGCGTAAACACTGAAGCTTTCTTT.

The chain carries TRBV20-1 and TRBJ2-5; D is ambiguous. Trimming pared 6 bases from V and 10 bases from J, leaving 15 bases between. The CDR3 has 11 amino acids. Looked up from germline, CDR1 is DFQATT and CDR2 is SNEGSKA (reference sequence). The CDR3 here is CSAMGGGDQYF. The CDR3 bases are TGCAGTGCCATGGGTGGTGGGGACCAGTACTTC.

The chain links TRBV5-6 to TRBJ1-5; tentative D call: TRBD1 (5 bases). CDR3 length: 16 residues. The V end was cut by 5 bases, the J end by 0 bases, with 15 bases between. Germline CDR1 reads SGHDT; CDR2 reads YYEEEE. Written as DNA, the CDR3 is TGTGCCAGCAGAAACTGGGGGGACGGTAGCAATCAGCCCCAGCATTTT. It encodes CASRNWGDGSNQPQHF.

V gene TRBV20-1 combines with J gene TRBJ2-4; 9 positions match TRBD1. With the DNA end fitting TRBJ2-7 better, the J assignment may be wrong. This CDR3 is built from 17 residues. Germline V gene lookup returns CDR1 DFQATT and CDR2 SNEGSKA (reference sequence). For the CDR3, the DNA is TGCAGTCCACATGAAGTTTTTAACCCGGGACAGGGTTTCGAGCAGTACTTC. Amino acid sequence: CSPHEVFNPGQGFEQYF.

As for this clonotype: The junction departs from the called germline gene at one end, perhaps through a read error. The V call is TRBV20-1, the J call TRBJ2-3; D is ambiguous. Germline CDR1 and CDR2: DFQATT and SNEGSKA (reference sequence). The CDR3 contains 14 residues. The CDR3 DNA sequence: TGCAGTGCTAGAGCGTCAAGGTTAACAGATGCGCAGTATTTT. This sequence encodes CSARASRLTDAQYF.

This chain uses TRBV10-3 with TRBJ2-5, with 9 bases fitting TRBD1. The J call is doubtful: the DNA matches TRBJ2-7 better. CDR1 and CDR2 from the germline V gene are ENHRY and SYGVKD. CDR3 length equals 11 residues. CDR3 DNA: TGTGCCACGCGGACAGGGGTCGAGCAGTACTTC. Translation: CATRTGVEQYF.

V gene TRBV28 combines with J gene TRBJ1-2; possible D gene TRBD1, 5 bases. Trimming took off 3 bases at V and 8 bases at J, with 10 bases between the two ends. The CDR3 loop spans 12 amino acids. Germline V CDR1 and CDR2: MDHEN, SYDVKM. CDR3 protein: CASSFPGSGYTF. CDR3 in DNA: TGTGCCAGCAGTTTCCCAGGGAGCGGCTACACCTTC.

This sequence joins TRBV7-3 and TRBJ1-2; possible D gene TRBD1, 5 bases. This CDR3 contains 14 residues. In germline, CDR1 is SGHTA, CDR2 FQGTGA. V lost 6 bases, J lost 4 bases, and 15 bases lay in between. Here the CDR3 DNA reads TGTGCCAGCAGGGGGGGACTGGCTGGCTATGGCTACACCTTC. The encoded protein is CASRGGLAGYGYTF. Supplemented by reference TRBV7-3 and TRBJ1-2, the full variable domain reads GAGVSQTPSNKVTEKGKYVELRCDPISGHTALYWYRQSLGQGPEFLIYFQGTGAADDSGLPNDRFFAVRPEGSVSTLKIQRTERGDSAVYLCASRGGLAGYGYTFGSGTRLTVV.

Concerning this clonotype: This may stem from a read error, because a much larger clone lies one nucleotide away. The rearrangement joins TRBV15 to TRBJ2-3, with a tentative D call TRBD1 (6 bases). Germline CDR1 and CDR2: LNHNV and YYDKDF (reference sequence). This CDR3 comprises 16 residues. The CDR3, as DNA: TGTGCCACCAGCAGTGCAGGGGTACGGAGCACAGGTACGCAGTATTTT. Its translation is CATSSAGVRSTGTQYF.

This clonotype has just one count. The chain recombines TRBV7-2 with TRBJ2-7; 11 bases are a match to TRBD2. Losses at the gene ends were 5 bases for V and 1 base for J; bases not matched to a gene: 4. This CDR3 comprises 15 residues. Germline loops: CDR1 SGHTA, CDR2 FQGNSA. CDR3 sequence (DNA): TGTGCCAGCAGCACTCTAGCGGGAGGATCCTACGAGCAGTACTTC. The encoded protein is CASSTLAGGSYEQYF.

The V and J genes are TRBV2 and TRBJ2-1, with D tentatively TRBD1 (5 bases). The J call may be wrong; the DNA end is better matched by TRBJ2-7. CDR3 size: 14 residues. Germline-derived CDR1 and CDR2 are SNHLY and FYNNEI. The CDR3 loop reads CASSDRVTYNEQYF. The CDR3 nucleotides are TGTGCCAGCAGTGACAGGGTAACCTACAATGAGCAGTACTTC.

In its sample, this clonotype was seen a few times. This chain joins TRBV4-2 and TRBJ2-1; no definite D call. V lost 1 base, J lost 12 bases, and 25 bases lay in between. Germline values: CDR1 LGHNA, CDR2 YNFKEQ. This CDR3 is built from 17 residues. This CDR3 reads CASSQAPSLGRTWGQFF. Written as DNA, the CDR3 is TGTGCCAGCAGCCAAGCCCCCTCCCTAGGACGGACCTGGGGGCAGTTCTTC.

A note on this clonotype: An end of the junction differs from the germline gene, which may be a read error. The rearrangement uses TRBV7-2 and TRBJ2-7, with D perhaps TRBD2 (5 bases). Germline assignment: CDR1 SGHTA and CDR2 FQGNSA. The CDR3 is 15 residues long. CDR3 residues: CASSLAFSDTYEQYF. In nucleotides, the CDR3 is TGTGCCAGCAGCCTAGCATTCAGTGACACCTACGAGCAGTACTTC.

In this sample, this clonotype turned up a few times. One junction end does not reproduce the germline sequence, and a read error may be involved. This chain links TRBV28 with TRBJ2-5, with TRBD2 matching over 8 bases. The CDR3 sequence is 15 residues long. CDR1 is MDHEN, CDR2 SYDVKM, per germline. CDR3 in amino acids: CASTSGAGGQETQYF. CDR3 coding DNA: TGTGCTAGCACCTCCGGGGCGGGGGGCCAAGAGACCCAGTACTTC.

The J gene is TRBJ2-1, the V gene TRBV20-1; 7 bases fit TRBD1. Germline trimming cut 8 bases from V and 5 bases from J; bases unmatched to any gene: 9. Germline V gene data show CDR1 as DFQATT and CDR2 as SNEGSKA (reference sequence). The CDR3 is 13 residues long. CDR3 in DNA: TGCAGTCTTAGACAGGGATTTGACAATGAGCAGTTCTTC. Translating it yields CSLRQGFDNEQFF.

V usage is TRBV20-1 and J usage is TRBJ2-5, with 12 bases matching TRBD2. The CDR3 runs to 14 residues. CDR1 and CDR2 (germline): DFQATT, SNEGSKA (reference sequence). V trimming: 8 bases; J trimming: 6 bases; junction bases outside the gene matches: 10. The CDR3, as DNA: TGCAGTTCGCCTAGCGGGAGGGCCTCTCAGACCCAGTACTTC. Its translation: CSSPSGRASQTQYF.